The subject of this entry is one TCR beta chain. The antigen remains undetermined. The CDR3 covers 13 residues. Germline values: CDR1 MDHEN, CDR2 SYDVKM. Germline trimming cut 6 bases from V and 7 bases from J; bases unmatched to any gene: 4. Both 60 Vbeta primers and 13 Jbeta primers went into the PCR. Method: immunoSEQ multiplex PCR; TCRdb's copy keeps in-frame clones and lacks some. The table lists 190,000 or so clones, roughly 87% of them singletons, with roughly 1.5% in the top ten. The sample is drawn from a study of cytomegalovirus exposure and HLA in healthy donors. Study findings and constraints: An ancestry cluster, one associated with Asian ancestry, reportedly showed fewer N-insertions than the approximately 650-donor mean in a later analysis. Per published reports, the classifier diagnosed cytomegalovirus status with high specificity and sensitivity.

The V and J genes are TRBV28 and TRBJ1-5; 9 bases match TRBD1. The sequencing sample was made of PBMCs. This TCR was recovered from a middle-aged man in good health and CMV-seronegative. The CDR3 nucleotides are TGTGCCAGCAGACGGACAGGGGAACAGCCCCAGCATTTT. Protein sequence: CASRRTGEQPQHF.